A selection of T cell receptor beta chains follows, all from one sample in a study of CD8+ T cells in alopecia areata. Produced via immunoSEQ multiplex PCR; TCRdb's table is partial and in-frame only. The repertoire has fewer than 200,000 clones, around 50% of them found once; the top ten carry over 10%. Sequenced here: CD8+ T cells sorted from blood, sampled at week 24, from a patient treated with tofacitinib. The receptors come from a human donor with alopecia areata. The CDR3 runs from the conserved cysteine through the conserved F or W. The order of the fields is J gene, D gene, V gene, clone size, CDR3 protein, CDR3 DNA. The D gene is left open where the match is weak. Rows give clone size only sometimes, using once, few, many, or a class for an expanded clone.

TRBJ2-7 - TRBV7-6 - CASSRGAGLTYEQYF TGTGCCAGCAGCCGTGGGGCTGGATTAACCTACGAGCAGTACTTC
TRBJ1-5 - TRBV13 - CASSLKGSNQPQHF TGTGCCAGCAGCTTAAAGGGTAGCAATCAGCCCCAGCATTTT
TRBJ2-3 - TRBV11-3 - CASTLRDGYTDTQYF TGTGCCAGCACCCTACGGGACGGATACACAGATACGCAGTATTTT
TRBJ1-5 - TRBV5-1 - CASSSGQPEGQPQHF TGCGCCAGCAGCTCAGGACAGCCCGAGGGTCAGCCCCAGCATTTT
TRBJ1-1 - TRBV4-1 - CASSQQKFGFGVGLNTEAFF TGCGCCAGCAGCCAACAAAAGTTCGGCTTCGGGGTAGGATTGAACACTGAAGCTTTCTTT
TRBJ2-7 - TRBV30 - CAWSPLGDEQYF TGTGCCTGGAGTCCCCTAGGGGACGAGCAGTACTTC
TRBJ2-3 TRBD2 TRBV27 - CASSPPEIAGSRTDTQYF TGTGCCAGCAGTCCCCCTGAAATAGCGGGGTCGCGCACAGATACGCAGTATTTT
TRBJ1-6 - TRBV27 - CASMQGRRSPLHF TGTGCCAGCATGCAGGGGCGACGATCACCCCTCCACTTT
TRBJ2-7 - TRBV9 - CASSVAPASYEQYF TGTGCCAGCAGCGTAGCCCCAGCCAGCTACGAGCAGTACTTC
TRBJ1-1 TRBD1 TRBV7-9 - CASSDRDRWIPNTEAFF TGTGCCAGCAGCGACCGGGACAGATGGATTCCGAACACTGAAGCTTTCTTT
TRBJ2-5 TRBD1 TRBV5-6 - CASSRQGFAQETQYF TGTGCCAGCAGCCGACAGGGGTTTGCCCAAGAGACCCAGTACTTC
TRBJ1-6 TRBD1 TRBV4-1 - CASSQERTGSPLHF TGCGCCAGCAGCCAAGAGAGGACAGGGTCACCCCTCCACTTT
TRBJ2-1 TRBD1 TRBV13 - CASSPPGGAYNEQFF TGTGCCAGCAGCCCCCCAGGGGGCGCTTACAATGAGCAGTTCTTC
TRBJ2-1 - TRBV20-1 - CSASGEQFF TGCAGTGCTAGCGGGGAGCAGTTCTTC
TRBJ1-2 - TRBV13 - CATRQRNYGYTF TGTGCCACCCGACAGAGGAACTATGGCTACACCTTC
TRBJ1-2 TRBD1 TRBV4-1 - CASRRDRGKDGYTF TGCGCCAGCAGACGAGACAGGGGGAAAGATGGCTACACCTTC
TRBJ1-1 - TRBV4-1 - CASSQAGRGVTEAFF TGCGCCAGCAGCCAAGCCGGACGGGGGGTAACTGAAGCTTTCTTT
TRBJ2-5 - TRBV9 few CASSVKGYQETQYF TGTGCCAGCAGCGTCAAGGGGTACCAAGAGACCCAGTACTTC
TRBJ2-7 - TRBV6-1 - CASGYEQYF TGTGCCAGCGGGTACGAGCAGTACTTC
TRBJ2-2 - TRBV11-2 - CASSLGGVTGELFF TGTGCCAGCAGCTTAGGGGGGGTAACCGGGGAGCTGTTTTTT
TRBJ2-1 - TRBV2 few CASLIRYRNEQFF TGTGCCAGCCTCATAAGGTATAGGAATGAGCAGTTCTTC
TRBJ2-3 - TRBV15 - CATSRAREQFTDTQYF TGTGCCACCAGCAGAGCTAGGGAACAGTTCACAGATACGCAGTATTTT
TRBJ2-5 - TRBV5-1 - CASSFRETQYF TGCGCCAGCAGCTTTAGAGAGACCCAGTACTTC
TRBJ1-1 - TRBV27 - CASSDGVNTEAFF TGTGCCAGCAGTGACGGGGTGAACACTGAAGCTTTCTTT
TRBJ1-1 TRBD1 TRBV2 - CASRSGGTEAFF TGTGCCAGCAGGTCAGGGGGCACTGAAGCTTTCTTT
TRBJ1-5 TRBD1 TRBV29-1 - CSVQGAGNQPQHF TGCAGCGTTCAGGGGGCGGGCAATCAGCCCCAGCATTTT
TRBJ2-7 TRBD2 TRBV6-5 once CASSYSGTGTSEQYF TGTGCCAGCAGTTACTCTGGTACAGGGACTAGCGAGCAGTACTTC
TRBJ1-1 - TRBV29-1 - CSVRRMNTEAFF TGCAGCGTCCGGCGGATGAACACTGAAGCTTTCTTT
TRBJ2-2 - TRBV13 - CASAWGPGELFF TGTGCCAGCGCTTGGGGACCCGGGGAGCTGTTTTTT
TRBJ1-1 - TRBV2 - CASRGGYTEAFF TGTGCCTCCAGGGGAGGGTACACTGAAGCTTTCTTT
TRBJ2-7 - TRBV27 - CASSSGYEQYF TGTGCCAGCAGTTCGGGCTACGAGCAGTACTTC
TRBJ2-5 TRBD1 TRBV27 few CASSLGTGYQETQYF TGTGCCAGCAGTTTAGGGACAGGGTACCAAGAGACCCAGTACTTC
TRBJ1-3 - TRBV5-1 - CASSFSLRRTGNTIYF TGCGCCAGCAGCTTCTCCCTTCGTCGGACTGGAAACACCATATATTTT
TRBJ2-7 - TRBV5-1 - CASSLEQGWYEQYF TGCGCCAGCAGCTTGGAACAGGGCTGGTACGAGCAGTACTTC
TRBJ2-1 - TRBV5-1 - CASSLGPKDEQFF TGCGCCAGCAGCTTGGGTCCGAAGGATGAGCAGTTCTTC
TRBJ1-1 - TRBV29-1 few CSVTPAEAFF TGCAGCGTTACCCCCGCTGAAGCTTTCTTT
TRBJ2-7 TRBD1 TRBV7-9 - CASSGTGEYEQYF TGTGCCAGCAGCGGGACAGGGGAATACGAGCAGTACTTC
TRBJ2-1 - TRBV6-1 once CASSEGGYNEQFF TGTGCCAGCAGTGAAGGAGGCTACAATGAGCAGTTCTTC
TRBJ2-7 TRBD2 TRBV30 - CACLGTSGGSWREQYF TGTGCCTGCCTCGGGACTAGCGGGGGGTCTTGGAGGGAGCAGTACTTC
TRBJ1-3 - TRBV29-1 few CSVIPHRENTIYF TGCAGCGTAATCCCTCACAGGGAAAACACCATATATTTT
TRBJ2-3 - TRBV5-6 - CASSLVTDTQYF TGTGCCAGCAGCTTGGTAACAGATACGCAGTATTTT
TRBJ2-5 - TRBV30 - CAWRQGTTQYF TGTGCCTGGAGGCAAGGGACGACCCAGTACTTC
TRBJ2-7 TRBD2 TRBV30 - CAWQPTGLAGEQYF TGTGCCTGGCAACCGACGGGACTAGCGGGCGAGCAGTACTTC
TRBJ1-2 - TRBV30 - CAWSPGGGYGYTF TGTGCCTGGAGTCCTGGGGGAGGGTATGGCTACACCTTC
TRBJ2-7 TRBD2 TRBV4-1 once CASSREFPGGIYEQYF TGCGCCAGCAGCCGCGAATTCCCCGGGGGGATCTACGAGCAGTACTTC
TRBJ2-5 - TRBV2 - CASSDGDLQETQYF TGTGCCAGCAGTGATGGGGACCTACAAGAGACCCAGTACTTC
TRBJ2-1 - TRBV2 - CANLQSRQSLNEQFF TGTGCCAACCTACAATCCCGGCAAAGCCTCAATGAGCAGTTCTTC
TRBJ2-7 - TRBV15 - CATSRGKDRSSYEQYF TGTGCCACCAGCAGAGGGAAAGACAGAAGCTCCTACGAGCAGTACTTC
TRBJ1-6 - TRBV23-1 - CASSPLGGSGSPLHF TGCGCCAGCAGTCCTCTGGGCGGATCCGGTTCACCCCTCCACTTT
TRBJ2-1 TRBD1 TRBV5-1 - CASSIGQGRNEQFF TGCGCCAGCAGCATCGGACAGGGAAGGAATGAGCAGTTCTTC
TRBJ1-1 TRBD1 TRBV7-9 - CASRHPQGAALEAFF TGTGCCAGCAGACATCCCCAGGGGGCCGCTCTAGAAGCTTTCTTT
TRBJ2-5 - TRBV30 - CAWSRGNQETQYF TGTGCCTGGAGTCGGGGGAACCAAGAGACCCAGTACTTC